Shown below are 25 T cell receptor beta chains from a single sample sequenced in a study of T cells in Graves' hyperthyroidism and ophthalmopathy. TCR beta CDR3 sequences were amplified from RNA transcripts. An initial round of RT-PCR targeting the TCR CDR3 relied on the HTBI primer set. TCRdb recomputed calls from the multiplex PCR reads with MiXCR, one row per CDR3 protein. The sample consists of 370,000 or so distinct CDR3 sequences, 15% to 18% of them appearing once. The sequencing sample was made of blood. The receptors come from a young woman with Graves' hyperthyroidism that later progressed to Graves' ophthalmopathy.

There are many counts of this clonotype. CDR3 region: CATEFSGRASTDTQYF. The CDR3 coding sequence is TGTGCCACCGAATTTTCGGGTCGAGCTAGCACAGATACGCAGTATTTT. The V gene is TRBV7-9, the J gene TRBJ2-3; D remains ambiguous. The CDR3 spans 16 residues. Germline CDR1 reads SEHNR; CDR2 reads FQNEAQ (reference sequence). V dropped 10 bases and J dropped 0 bases, with 20 bases sitting between them. Full variable domain (remainder filled in from reference TRBV7-9 and TRBJ2-3): DTGVSQNPRHKITKRGQNVTFRCDPISEHNRLYWYRQTLGQGPEFLTYFQNEAQLEKSRLLSDRFSAERPKGSFSTLEIQRTEQGDSAMYLCATEFSGRASTDTQYFGPGTRLTVL.

This clonotype has a count of ten or more. This chain links TRBV29-1 with TRBJ2-1; TRBD2 aligns across 9 bases. The germline V gene encodes CDR1 SQVTM and CDR2 ANQGSEA. The V and J ends lost 6 bases and 8 bases, in that order; junction bases with no gene match: 11. This CDR3 has 14 amino acids. CDR3: CSVQIAGEGDEQFF. The CDR3, as DNA: TGCAGCGTCCAAATAGCGGGAGAGGGCGATGAGCAGTTCTTC.

This chain joins TRBV6-2 or TRBV6-3 and TRBJ2-7, with TRBD1 as a possible D gene (5 bases). In germline, CDR1 is MNHEY, CDR2 SVGEGT. CDR3 length: 15 residues. V lost 3 bases to trimming and J lost 5 bases, with 17 bases between them. The CDR3 loop is CASSYKGAGFHEQYF. CDR3 nucleotides: TGTGCCAGCAGTTATAAAGGGGCAGGGTTCCACGAGCAGTACTTC.

This clonotype was detected a few times. The chain is built from TRBV30 and TRBJ2-4; 10 positions match TRBD1. CDR1 GTSNPN and CDR2 SVGIG come from the germline V gene (reference sequence). With 5 bases clipped from V and 0 bases from J, the junction kept 1 base outside the gene matches. The CDR3 spans 14 residues. CDR3 loop: CAWGQGGAKNIQYF. DNA for the CDR3: TGTGCCTGGGGACAGGGGGGAGCCAAAAACATTCAGTACTTC.

On this clonotype itself: Just one base apart from a much larger clone, this may be a read error. This chain connects TRBV28 to TRBJ2-7, with D perhaps TRBD1 (5 bases). This CDR3 is built from 14 residues. The ends were cut back, 2 bases at V and 4 bases at J, with 12 bases in the middle. Germline loops: CDR1 MDHEN, CDR2 SYDVKM. CDR3 region: CASSLVHGAYEQYF. CDR3 in DNA: TGTGCCAGCAGTTTAGTCCATGGGGCTTACGAGCAGTACTTC.

The chain recombines TRBV6-1 with TRBJ2-7; D remains unclear. CDR3 length equals 12 residues. In germline, CDR1 is MNHNS, CDR2 SASEGT. V lost 4 bases to trimming and J lost 7 bases, with 11 bases between them. CDR3 in DNA: TGTGCCAGCAGTGTCAACAACCCAGAGCAGTACTTC. It translates to CASSVNNPEQYF.

This clonotype was detected a few times. V gene TRBV15 combines with J gene TRBJ2-7; weak D call: TRBD1 (5 bases). The CDR3 runs 15 residues. Germline values: CDR1 LNHNV, CDR2 YYDKDF (reference sequence). Deletions cut 0 bases from V and 4 bases from J, with 13 bases between. DNA for the CDR3: TGTGCCACCAGCAGAGAGAGGCAGGGTGGGTACGAGCAGTACTTC. This gives the protein CATSRERQGGYEQYF.

This clonotype has more than one count but fewer than ten. The chain couples TRBV4-1 to TRBJ1-5; possibly TRBD1 for D (6 bases). V lost 4 bases, J lost 7 bases, and 17 bases lay in between. From germline, CDR1 is MGHRA and CDR2 YSYEKL. The CDR3 is 15 residues long. The DNA of the CDR3 is TGCGCCAGCAGCCGACGACAGGTCTTTCGGCAGCCCCAGCATTTT. This sequence encodes CASSRRQVFRQPQHF.

This clonotype was counted many times. The CDR3: CASSFSTGADTQYF. Here the CDR3 DNA reads TGTGCCAGCAGCTTCTCGACAGGGGCAGATACGCAGTATTTT. The rearrangement links TRBV7-3 to TRBJ2-3; TRBD1 agrees at 8 bases. The CDR3 spans 14 residues. The germline gives CDR1 SGHTA, CDR2 FQGTGA. The junction had 3 bases not matched to a gene; V was cut back by 3 bases and J by 4 bases.

This clonotype was seen repeatedly, ten times or more. This chain uses TRBV20-1 with TRBJ2-1, with 7 bases lining up with TRBD1. V trimming: 1 base; J trimming: 7 bases; junction bases outside the gene matches: 4. The CDR3 runs 13 residues. Per germline, CDR1 DFQATT and CDR2 SNEGSKA (reference sequence). CDR3 region: CSARGQGRNEQFF. CDR3 DNA sequence: TGCAGTGCTAGAGGACAGGGACGGAATGAGCAGTTCTTC.

Many counts were recorded for this clonotype. This chain joins TRBV5-1 and TRBJ2-1, with 8 bases fitting TRBD2. Germline CDR1 is SGHRS and CDR2 is YFSETQ. V trimming: 1 base; J trimming: 0 bases; junction bases outside the gene matches: 6. The CDR3 runs 17 residues. The CDR3 nucleotides are TGCGCCAGCAGCTTGTTCCTAGCGGGCAACTCCTACAATGAGCAGTTCTTC. It translates to CASSLFLAGNSYNEQFF.

V is TRBV9 and J is TRBJ1-3; D not certain. The CDR3 runs to 13 residues. Per germline, CDR1 SGDLS and CDR2 YYNGEE. V lost 0 bases to trimming and J lost 4 bases, with 5 bases between them. The CDR3 region is CASSVGPGNTIYF. CDR3 sequence (DNA): TGTGCCAGCAGCGTAGGTCCGGGAAACACCATATATTTT.

The rearrangement uses TRBV20-1 and TRBJ2-3; 9 nucleotides line up with TRBD1. V gave up 5 bases and J gave up 4 bases; unmatched junction bases: 10. Germline lookup yields CDR1 DFQATT and CDR2 SNEGSKA (reference sequence). CDR3 length equals 15 residues. In DNA form, the CDR3 reads TGCAGTGCTGACCGGGACAGGGAATGGGCAGATACGCAGTATTTT. It specifies CSADRDREWADTQYF.

Comment on this clonotype: A much larger clone differs from this one at a single base, so this may be a read error. This chain connects TRBV13 to TRBJ2-1; tentative D call: TRBD1 (6 bases). CDR1 and CDR2 from the germline V gene are PRHDT and FYEKMQ (reference sequence). This CDR3 region has 13 residues. Trimming removed 6 bases at V and 10 bases at J, with 16 bases between. The CDR3 loop is CASRDSSLYEQFF. CDR3 DNA: TGTGCCAGCAGGGACAGCTCATTATACGAGCAGTTCTTC.

There are many counts of this clonotype. This sequence joins TRBV28 and TRBJ2-3; perhaps TRBD2 as D (5 bases). Between the trimmed V and J ends, which lost 2 bases and 4 bases, there was a span of 10 bases. CDR1 MDHEN and CDR2 SYDVKM come from the germline V gene. The CDR3 length is 14 residues. The DNA for the CDR3 is TGTGCCAGCAGTTTAAGCCGGGGATCAGATACGCAGTATTTT. Translated, it gives CASSLSRGSDTQYF. Supplemented by reference TRBV28 and TRBJ2-3, the full variable domain reads DVKVTQSSRYLVKRTGEKVFLECVQDMDHENMFWYRQDPGLGLRLIYFSYDVKMKEKGDIPEGYSVSREKKERFSLILESASTNQTSMYLCASSLSRGSDTQYFGPGTRLTVL.

In this sample, this clonotype turned up a few times. A clone one base away is much larger, so this may be a read error. The rearrangement joins TRBV6-1 to TRBJ1-1; D call uncertain. Germline assignment: CDR1 MNHNS and CDR2 SASEGT. Trimming stripped 11 bases from V and 1 base from J, with 8 bases between. The CDR3 spans 11 residues. The CDR3 DNA is TGTGCCGGCATCCAGAACACTGAAGCTTTCTTT. This encodes CAGIQNTEAFF.

This clonotype was seen repeatedly, ten times or more. The J gene is TRBJ2-7, the V gene TRBV28; tentatively, D is TRBD1 (6 bases). Trimming pared 7 bases from V and 3 bases from J, leaving 13 bases between. The CDR3 contains 13 residues. CDR1 is MDHEN and CDR2 is SYDVKM in the germline V gene. The DNA for the CDR3 is TGTGCCAGCAACCCAACAGGGTTCTACGAGCAGTACTTC. Residues: CASNPTGFYEQYF.

At least ten counts were recorded for this clonotype. V and J are TRBV27 and TRBJ2-1; a possible D gene is TRBD2 (6 bases). V shed 5 bases and J shed 0 bases, with 11 bases lying between them. Germline CDR1 is MNHEY and CDR2 is SMNVEV (reference sequence). The CDR3 runs 15 residues. In DNA form, the CDR3 reads TGTGCCAGCAGTATTAGCGGCAGCTCCTACAATGAGCAGTTCTTC. It is translated as CASSISGSSYNEQFF.

This clonotype has a count of ten or more. The genes are TRBV20-1 and TRBJ2-3; possible D gene TRBD1, 6 bases. Germline assignment: CDR1 DFQATT and CDR2 SNEGSKA (reference sequence). V was shortened by 0 bases and J by 0 bases, with 10 bases between the two germline ends. The CDR3 runs 15 residues. The CDR3 DNA reads TGCAGTGCTAGAGATTTGCAGGGGAGCACAGATACGCAGTATTTT. This sequence encodes CSARDLQGSTDTQYF.

The chain has TRBV3-1 and TRBJ2-7, with D perhaps TRBD2 (6 bases). The CDR3 spans 16 residues. Germline CDR1 reads LGHDT; CDR2 reads YNNKEL (reference sequence). V gave up 0 bases and J gave up 6 bases, with 18 bases separating them. CDR3 loop: CASSQDASNRESEQYF. The CDR3 nucleotides are TGTGCCAGCAGCCAAGATGCCTCAAATCGGGAGAGCGAGCAGTACTTC.

This clonotype was observed a handful of times. This clone may be a read error of a much larger clone one base away. The chain links TRBV12-3 or TRBV12-4 to TRBJ1-1; TRBD1 aligns across 7 bases. The junction had 6 bases not matched to a gene; V was cut back by 7 bases and J by 1 base. The CDR3 totals 14 residues. The DNA for the CDR3 is TGTGCCAGCACTCCCGGGACAGCGAACACTGAAGCTTTCTTT. Translated, it gives CASTPGTANTEAFF.

The chain links TRBV5-1 to TRBJ2-5; possible D gene TRBD1, 5 bases. Germline CDR1 reads SGHRS; CDR2 reads YFSETQ. Deletions cut 5 bases from V and 2 bases from J, with 13 bases between. The CDR3 runs 14 residues. The CDR3 nucleotides read TGCGCCAGCAGTCTGACAGAGCCTCAAGAGACCCAGTACTTC. It is translated as CASSLTEPQETQYF.

This clonotype was counted many times. The rearrangement links TRBV28 to TRBJ2-1; 10 bases align to TRBD2. Germline V gene sequence: CDR1 MDHEN, CDR2 SYDVKM. The CDR3 runs to 20 residues. With 5 bases clipped from V and 3 bases from J, the junction kept 19 bases outside the gene matches. In DNA form, the CDR3 reads TGTGCCAGCAGTGCAGATATGTCTAGCGGGAGCCCGAGTGACTACAATGAGCAGTTCTTC. Translating gives CASSADMSSGSPSDYNEQFF. Using reference TRBV28 and TRBJ2-1 for the parts outside the CDR3, the full variable domain is DVKVTQSSRYLVKRTGEKVFLECVQDMDHENMFWYRQDPGLGLRLIYFSYDVKMKEKGDIPEGYSVSREKKERFSLILESASTNQTSMYLCASSADMSSGSPSDYNEQFFGPGTRLTVL.

This clonotype was detected only a few times. V is TRBV20-1 and J is TRBJ2-7; D perhaps matches TRBD1 (5 bases). This CDR3 has 12 residues. With 6 bases removed from V and 5 bases from J, the gap between germline ends came to 14 bases. Germline values: CDR1 DFQATT, CDR2 SNEGSKA (reference sequence). This chain's CDR3 is CSAETAWDEQYF. In DNA form, the CDR3 reads TGCAGTGCAGAGACAGCTTGGGACGAGCAGTACTTC.

This clonotype appeared a few times. This sequence joins TRBV5-1 and TRBJ2-2; 11 nucleotides align to TRBD1. The CDR3 length is 17 residues. Germline-derived CDR1 and CDR2 are SGHRS and YFSETQ. V shed 5 bases, J shed 4 bases, and the junction held 10 bases outside the gene matches. Here the CDR3 reads CASRTNTGTGGTGELFF. CDR3 in DNA: TGCGCCAGCAGAACCAATACCGGGACAGGGGGCACCGGGGAGCTGTTTTTT.